This TCR beta chain comes out of a study of OX40 agonist ivuxolimab in advanced cancers. Trimming took off 8 bases at V and 8 bases at J, with 16 bases between the two ends. The CDR3 length is 13 residues. Looked up from germline, CDR1 is MNHEY and CDR2 is SVGAGI. Patients were ruled out by autoimmune disease history or systemic immunosuppression. Sequenced by immunoSEQ multiplex PCR; TCRdb stores in-frame clones only, minus some. This table holds 40,000 to 55,000 clones, roughly 84% found once. The sample consisted of CD4+ or CD8+ T cells sorted from blood, taken in a trial of the OX40 agonist ivuxolimab. This receptor was taken from an adult with an advanced solid tumor such as melanoma, head and neck, liver or kidney cancer. This chain links TRBV6-5 with TRBJ1-3; no firm D call. This chain's CDR3 is CASHAPVRDTIYF. CDR3 coding DNA: TGTGCCAGCCATGCCCCAGTTAGAGACACCATATATTTT.